Presented here are 15 T cell receptor beta chains from one specimen sequenced in a study of control samples from healthy donors and cancer patients. The data were produced by immunoSEQ multiplex PCR, yet TCRdb's version contains in-frame clones alone and is incomplete. The sample lists about 140,000 clones; about 89% were seen once. Material for sequencing was blood. These TCRs come from a man younger than 30 in good health.

This clone was observed a handful of times. This rearrangement joins TRBV7-9 to TRBJ1-4; the D gene is possibly TRBD1 (5 bases). The CDR3 sequence is 15 residues long. Trimming removed 1 base from V and 4 bases from J, with 10 bases in between. CDR1 is SEHNR, CDR2 FQNEAQ, per germline (reference sequence). The CDR3 loop reads CASSLGGQGNEKLFF. CDR3 sequence (DNA): TGTGCCAGCAGCTTAGGTGGGCAGGGTAATGAAAAACTGTTTTTT.

The chain recombines TRBV6-4 with TRBJ1-2; D remains unclear. V lost 0 bases, J lost 8 bases, and 13 bases lay in between. Germline loops: CDR1 MRHNA, CDR2 SNTAGT. The CDR3 has 14 residues. The DNA for the CDR3 is TGTGCCAGCAGTGACTCGCGGCGGGCAAGGGGCTACACCTTC. Encoded protein: CASSDSRRARGYTF.

The chain joins TRBV3-1 (or the pseudogene TRBV3-2) to TRBJ1-2; D unresolved. The CDR3 spans 15 residues. Trimming took 0 bases from V and 4 from J, leaving 12 bases between them. CDR1 and CDR2 (germline): LGHDT, YNNKEL (reference sequence). The CDR3 nucleotides are TGTGCCAGCAGCCAAGATACCTCCGGATTCTATGGCTACACCTTC. Amino acids: CASSQDTSGFYGYTF.

The chain couples TRBV3-1 (or the pseudogene TRBV3-2) to TRBJ2-5; D possibly corresponds to TRBD1 (5 bases). The CDR3 runs to 18 residues. Germline V CDR1 and CDR2: LGHDT, YNNKEL (reference sequence). V lost 0 bases to trimming and J lost 9 bases, with 26 bases between them. The CDR3 coding sequence is TGTGCCAGCAGCCAAGAAGGGTTTTCGGGCCTCACCCCCAGGGCCCAGTACTTC. Amino acids: CASSQEGFSGLTPRAQYF.

CDR3 in DNA: TGTGCCAGCAGCTTAGCATTGGGTGAAGGAGAAAAACTGTTTTTT. This encodes CASSLALGEGEKLFF. The chain joins TRBV7-9 to TRBJ1-4; no clear D. CDR3 size: 15 residues. The V gene lost 0 bases and the J gene lost 8 bases, with 13 bases spanning the gap. From germline, CDR1 is SEHNR and CDR2 FQNEAQ (reference sequence).

The chain carries TRBV4-1 and TRBJ2-3; TRBD2 matches at 13 bases. Looked up from germline, CDR1 is MGHRA and CDR2 is YSYEKL. CDR3 size: 15 residues. Unmatched junction bases numbered 9, after V lost 6 bases and J lost 9 bases. The CDR3 sequence: CASRQGLAGFGTQYF. CDR3 in DNA: TGCGCCAGCAGGCAGGGACTAGCGGGGTTTGGCACGCAGTATTTT.

The rearrangement links TRBV24-1 to TRBJ2-5; D remains unclear. V lost 7 bases, J lost 2 bases, and 10 bases lay in between. This CDR3 spans 13 amino acids. The germline V gene has CDR1 KGHDR and CDR2 SFDVKD. The CDR3, as DNA: TGTGCCACCAGGGATGTTAATCAAGAGACCCAGTACTTC. Protein sequence: CATRDVNQETQYF.

The V call is TRBV7-2, the J call TRBJ1-1, with D maybe TRBD1 (5 bases). This CDR3 region has 19 residues. V was cut by 0 bases and J by 1 base, with 21 bases left in between. Germline CDR1 reads SGHTA; CDR2 reads FQGNSA. The CDR3 coding sequence is TGTGCCAGCAGCTTAGCGCGATTTGCAGGGTTGGAGGAGAACACTGAAGCTTTCTTT. The encoded protein is CASSLARFAGLEENTEAFF.

This chain joins TRBV7-2 and TRBJ2-7, with unresolved D. Germline lookup yields CDR1 SGHTA and CDR2 FQGNSA. This CDR3 has 15 residues. V lost 5 bases, J lost 0 bases, and 14 bases lay in between. Here the CDR3 DNA reads TGTGCCAGCAGCCCCCGGGCTAGACTCTCCTACGAGCAGTACTTC. The encoded protein is CASSPRARLSYEQYF.

This sequence joins TRBV7-2 and TRBJ2-1; D gene uncertain. The CDR3 consists of 14 residues. Germline CDR1 reads SGHTA; CDR2 reads FQGNSA. The V end was cut by 1 base, the J end by 6 bases, with 10 bases between. This CDR3 is CASSLVKGTNEQFF. CDR3 in DNA: TGTGCCAGCAGCTTAGTTAAGGGAACCAATGAGCAGTTCTTC. Combining the CDR3 with reference TRBV7-2 and TRBJ2-1 gives the whole variable domain GAGVSQSPSNKVTEKGKDVELRCDPISGHTALYWYRQSLGQGLEFLIYFQGNSAPDKSGLPSDRFSAERTGGSVSTLTIQRTQQEDSAVYLCASSLVKGTNEQFFGPGTRLTVL.

V and J are TRBV19 and TRBJ1-5; D remains ambiguous. Trimming took 2 bases from V and 5 from J, leaving 13 bases between them. This CDR3 has 15 amino acids. In germline, CDR1 is LNHDA, CDR2 SQIVND (reference sequence). Here the CDR3 DNA reads TGTGCCAGTAGTATAACGGCAGCCGAGTATCAGCCCCAGCATTTT. Translated, it gives CASSITAAEYQPQHF.

This chain uses TRBV25-1 with TRBJ2-5, with TRBD1 as a possible D gene (6 bases). The germline V gene encodes CDR1 MGHDK and CDR2 SYGVNS. The length of the CDR3 is 17 residues. Trimming pared 3 bases from V and 1 base from J, leaving 18 bases between. Here the CDR3 DNA reads TGTGCCAGCAGTGAGGCCACAGGGAAGGGTGGCCAAGAGACCCAGTACTTC. This codes for CASSEATGKGGQETQYF.

CDR3 coding DNA: TGCGCCAGCAGTGATCCAGGACGGATAAACAATGAGCAGTTCTTC. It translates to CASSDPGRINNEQFF. The gene calls are TRBV10-2 and TRBJ2-1, with D unresolved. The V end was cut by 3 bases, the J end by 5 bases, with 14 bases between. The CDR3 totals 15 residues. Germline V lookup: CDR1 WSHSY, CDR2 SAAADI.

This clone was detected once. This chain joins TRBV28 and TRBJ1-4, with D hard to call. The CDR3 sequence is 16 residues long. In germline, CDR1 is MDHEN, CDR2 SYDVKM. Deletions cut 1 base from V and 2 bases from J, with 11 bases between. CDR3: CASSLFWDGTNEKLFF. The CDR3 bases are TGTGCCAGCAGTTTATTCTGGGATGGCACTAATGAAAAACTGTTTTTT.

The chain joins TRBV4-1 to TRBJ1-2; D unclear. The CDR3 sequence is 17 residues long. V dropped 3 bases and J dropped 0 bases, with 17 bases sitting between them. Germline V lookup: CDR1 MGHRA, CDR2 YSYEKL. The DNA of the CDR3 is TGCGCCAGCAGCCAGTTTAACCCTGGAGCCTCTAACTATGGCTACACCTTC. This encodes CASSQFNPGASNYGYTF.